What follows are 5 T cell receptor beta chains derived from one specimen sequenced in a study of blood T cell repertoires in COVID-19. Produced via immunoSEQ multiplex PCR; TCRdb's table is partial and in-frame only. The table shows over 90,000 clones, with roughly 87% occurring only once. Source material: peripheral blood. These receptors originate from a woman aged 50 to 65 with COVID-19, enrolled during active disease.

The chain is built from TRBV4-1 and TRBJ2-7; D is possibly TRBD1 (5 bases). V was trimmed by 0 bases and J by 0 bases, leaving 12 bases between them. The CDR3 runs to 16 residues. CDR1 is MGHRA, CDR2 YSYEKL, per germline. CDR3 DNA: TGCGCCAGCAGCCAAGAAGTGACAGTGAGCTCCTACGAGCAGTACTTC. Residues: CASSQEVTVSSYEQYF.

The rearrangement uses TRBV3-1 (or the pseudogene TRBV3-2) and TRBJ2-1; D perhaps matches TRBD2 (6 bases). Germline lookup yields CDR1 LGHDT and CDR2 YNNKEL (reference sequence). Trimming left V 2 bases short and J 5 bases short, with 10 bases between. There are 14 residues in the CDR3. Here the CDR3 reads CASSQRTTDNEQFF. CDR3 coding DNA: TGTGCCAGCAGCCAACGGACTACCGACAATGAGCAGTTCTTC.

The chain uses TRBV5-1 and TRBJ2-3; TRBD2 matches at 10 bases. Germline lookup yields CDR1 SGHRS and CDR2 YFSETQ. This CDR3 has 16 residues. Unmatched junction bases numbered 3, after V lost 0 bases and J lost 2 bases. The CDR3 protein is CASSLALAGVTDTQYF. In DNA, the CDR3 is TGCGCCAGCAGCTTGGCCCTAGCGGGGGTCACAGATACGCAGTATTTT.

In this sample, this clone turned up a few times. The gene calls are TRBV10-2 and TRBJ2-7; TRBD2 agrees at 11 bases. J was trimmed by 1 base and V by 6 bases; bases with no gene match: 2. Germline V gene sequence: CDR1 WSHSY, CDR2 SAAADI. The CDR3 sequence is 14 residues long. The CDR3 DNA reads as TGCGCCAGCAGGGGACTAGCGGCTTCCTACGAGCAGTACTTC. Its protein is CASRGLAASYEQYF.

The chain couples TRBV7-9 to TRBJ2-3, with 7 bases aligning to TRBD2. Losses at the gene ends were 3 bases for V and 3 bases for J; bases not matched to a gene: 6. Germline CDR1 is SEHNR and CDR2 is FQNEAQ (reference sequence). CDR3 length: 15 amino acids. The CDR3 loop reads CASSFEAGRTDTQYF. The CDR3 DNA follows: TGTGCCAGCAGCTTCGAAGCGGGGAGGACAGATACGCAGTATTTT.